This T cell receptor (beta chain) was documented in a study of OX40 agonist ivuxolimab in advanced cancers. Trimming cost V 3 bases and J 0 bases; bases outside gene matches: 7. Germline V gives CDR1 SGDLS, CDR2 YYNGEE. This CDR3 region has 17 residues. Assay used: immunoSEQ multiplex PCR; TCRdb lists only in-frame clones, some missing. The table includes more than 85,000 clones, under 95% detected once. V usage is TRBV9 and J usage is TRBJ2-3; 10 positions match TRBD2. This clonotype originated in an adult with an advanced solid tumor such as melanoma, head and neck, liver or kidney cancer. The specimen was CD4+ or CD8+ T cells sorted from blood, collected in a trial of the OX40 agonist ivuxolimab. Here the CDR3 reads CASSATSGPRSTDTQYF. CDR3 DNA sequence: TGTGCCAGCAGCGCGACTAGCGGGCCGCGTAGCACAGATACGCAGTATTTT. Variable domain in full (rest from reference TRBV9 and TRBJ2-3): DSGVTQTPKHLITATGQRVTLRCSPRSGDLSVYWYQQSLDQGLQFLIQYYNGEERAKGNILERFSAQQFPDLHSELNLSSLELGDSALYFCASSATSGPRSTDTQYFGPGTRLTVL.